Described below is a single T cell receptor (beta chain) sequence and its context. Germline V gives CDR1 MNHNS, CDR2 SASEGT. The length of the CDR3 is 14 residues. V lost 10 bases and J lost 3, with 17 bases in between. The method was immunoSEQ multiplex PCR; TCRdb's version includes in-frame clones alone and lacks a portion of them. The table includes tens of thousands of clones, 85% to 90% detected once. The source of the sample is a study of OX40 agonist ivuxolimab in advanced cancers. The wider study: Patients with prior anti-PD-1, anti-PD-L1 or anti-CTLA-4 therapy were eligible; less than 50% had some.

This clonotype was sampled from an adult with an advanced solid tumor such as melanoma, head and neck, liver or kidney cancer. The genes are TRBV6-1 and TRBJ2-3, with D perhaps assigned TRBD1 or TRBD2 (5 bases each). Sequences were derived from CD4+ or CD8+ T cells sorted from blood, sampled in a trial of the OX40 agonist ivuxolimab. The CDR3 coding sequence is TGTGCCATCCCGGGACCCCACCGGACAGATACGCAGTATTTT. It codes for CAIPGPHRTDTQYF.